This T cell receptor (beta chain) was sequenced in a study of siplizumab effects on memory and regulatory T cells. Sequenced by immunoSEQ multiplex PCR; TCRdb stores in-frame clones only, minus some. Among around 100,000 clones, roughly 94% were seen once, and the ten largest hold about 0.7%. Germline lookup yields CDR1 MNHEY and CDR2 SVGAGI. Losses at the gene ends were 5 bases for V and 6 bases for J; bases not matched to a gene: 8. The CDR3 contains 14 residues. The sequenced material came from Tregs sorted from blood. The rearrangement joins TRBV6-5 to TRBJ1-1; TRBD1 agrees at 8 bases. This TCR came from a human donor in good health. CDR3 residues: CASSAGQGASEAFF. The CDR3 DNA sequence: TGTGCCAGCAGTGCCGGGCAGGGGGCCTCTGAAGCTTTCTTT.